The subject of this entry is one T cell receptor beta chain. It lacks a known antigen. The record has no base qualities; no much larger clone is one base away. This sample was included in a study of blood T cell repertoires in COVID-19 (dated by TCRdb to the early 2020s). As for the study more broadly: The collaborator samples originated in the United States, Italy and Spain and spanned the acute and convalescent phases of COVID-19. The material from the prospective study consisted of cDNA or gDNA derived from T cells, B-cell-depleted T cells, or PBMCs. Deeply sampled blood TCRbeta repertoires from subjects exposed to, actively infected with, or recovered from COVID-19 were included in the dataset. A freely available public database, intended as a resource for researchers studying the immune response to SARS-CoV-2, is where the repertoires were released. Samples were obtained from the ongoing ImmuneRACE study (first 160 participants) and from about 1,300 subjects provided by 6 global collaborators. The sample metadata nearly always contained a de-identified subject ID, COVID-19 status, age in years and sex. Where available, HLA class I and class II types were taken from metadata supplied by the sample provider and were not determined by assay-based typing. Broad study findings and their caveats: Clinical and demographic metadata were provided uncurated, with the amount varying by source and participant.

The CDR3 spans 15 residues, from the cysteine through the phenylalanine. Just CDR3 DNA is preserved here, 45 bases in frame from base 1. CDR1 SGDLS and CDR2 YYNGEE were looked up in the germline V gene. V is pared back by 0 bases and J by 5 bases, with 15 bases lying between the germline termini. One collaborating source in Seattle enrolled patients during active infection and followed them longitudinally through the course of disease. Collaborating institutions collected whole blood in K2EDTA tubes following their own protocols. For TCRbeta analysis, collaborator samples were shipped as frozen whole blood, as isolated PBMCs, or as DNA extracted from either sample type. TCRbeta CDR3 regions were amplified from genomic DNA using the immunoSEQ Assay, a bias-controlled multiplex PCR. The study's processing was this. Nucleated cell counts per sample were estimated from amplification of reference gene primers within the assay. To quantify the absolute abundance of each unique TCRbeta CDR3 rearrangement, sequence reads were collapsed and filtered. For each sample, productive Simpson clonality was calculated as the square root of Simpson's diversity index across productive rearrangements. TCRdb's version of the immuneACCESS table is confined to in-frame rearrangements and falls short of the full clone set. An unresolved V gene accounts for under half of the shortfall where checked; the remainder is of unknown origin. V, J and clone size are those of that table, while D and trimming were read from the DNA. The sample data list 130,000 or so clones, and less than 90% of these were observed just once. The leading ten clones occupy less than 9% of the sample.

The source is a man aged 25 to 45 with COVID-19, enrolled during active disease. The chain is assembled from TRBV9 and TRBJ2-7; D gene: possibly TRBD2, on 6 matching bases. The sequencing sample was made of peripheral blood. The CDR3 amino acid sequence is: CASSVEGGTRDEQYF. The nucleotide sequence reads TGTGCCAGCAGCGTAGAAGGAGGGACCAGGGACGAGCAGTACTTC. Where the CDR3 stops, the reference TRBV9 and TRBJ2-7 genes take over; the full variable domain is DSGVTQTPKHLITATGQRVTLRCSPRSGDLSVYWYQQSLDQGLQFLIQYYNGEERAKGNILERFSAQQFPDLHSELNLSSLELGDSALYFCASSVEGGTRDEQYFGPGTRLTVT.